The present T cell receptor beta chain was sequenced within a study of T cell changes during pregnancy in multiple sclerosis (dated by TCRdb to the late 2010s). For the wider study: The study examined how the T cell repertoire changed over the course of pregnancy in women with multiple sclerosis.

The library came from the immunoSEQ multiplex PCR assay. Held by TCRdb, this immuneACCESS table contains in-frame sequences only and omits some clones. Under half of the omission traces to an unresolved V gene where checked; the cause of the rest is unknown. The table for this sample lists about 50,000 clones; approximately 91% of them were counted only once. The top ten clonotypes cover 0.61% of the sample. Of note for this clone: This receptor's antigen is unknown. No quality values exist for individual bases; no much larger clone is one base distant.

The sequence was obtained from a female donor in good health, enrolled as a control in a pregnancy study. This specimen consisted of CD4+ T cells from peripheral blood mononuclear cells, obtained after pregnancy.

The CDR3 region: CASSSLNRGAGELFF. The sequenced DNA is TGTGCCAGCAGTTCCCTAAACCGGGGAGCCGGGGAGCTGTTTTTT. This chain joins TRBV6-1 to TRBJ2-2; tentative D gene TRBD2, with 5 bases matching. Trimming at the junction amounts to 5 bases on V and 6 bases on J, and the germline ends lie 16 bases apart. CDR1 and CDR2 (MNHNS, SASEGT) derive from the germline V gene. The CDR3 starts with the cysteine, ends with the phenylalanine, and has 15 residues. Left in the record is the CDR3 DNA by itself, 45 bases read in frame from the first base.